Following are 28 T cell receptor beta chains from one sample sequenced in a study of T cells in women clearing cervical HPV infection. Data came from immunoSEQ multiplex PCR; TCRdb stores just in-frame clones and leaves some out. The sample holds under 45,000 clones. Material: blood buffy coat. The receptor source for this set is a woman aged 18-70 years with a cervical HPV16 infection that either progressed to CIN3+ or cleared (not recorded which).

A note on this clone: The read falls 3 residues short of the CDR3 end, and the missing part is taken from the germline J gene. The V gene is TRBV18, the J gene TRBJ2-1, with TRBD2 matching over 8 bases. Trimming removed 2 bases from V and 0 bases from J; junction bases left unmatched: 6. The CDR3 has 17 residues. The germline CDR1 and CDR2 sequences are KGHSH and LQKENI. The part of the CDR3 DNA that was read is TGTGCCAGCTCACCATCTTTAGCGGGGAGCTCCTACAATGAG. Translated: CASSPSLAGSSYNE. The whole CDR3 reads CASSPSLAGSSYNEQFF. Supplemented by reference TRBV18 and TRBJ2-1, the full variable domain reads NAGVMQNPRHLVRRRGQEARLRCSPMKGHSHVYWYRQLPEEGLKFMVYLQKENIIDESGMPKERFSAEFPKEGPSILRIQQVVRGDSAAYFCASSPSLAGSSYNEQFFGPGTRLTVL.

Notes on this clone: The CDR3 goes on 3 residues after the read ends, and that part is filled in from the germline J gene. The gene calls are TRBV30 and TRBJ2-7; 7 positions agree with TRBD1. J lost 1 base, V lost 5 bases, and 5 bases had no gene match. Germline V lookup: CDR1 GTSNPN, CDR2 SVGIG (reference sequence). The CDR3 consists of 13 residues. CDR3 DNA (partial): TGTGCCTGGGACTCGGGACAGTCCTACGAG. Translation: CAWDSGQSYE. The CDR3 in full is CAWDSGQSYEQYF.

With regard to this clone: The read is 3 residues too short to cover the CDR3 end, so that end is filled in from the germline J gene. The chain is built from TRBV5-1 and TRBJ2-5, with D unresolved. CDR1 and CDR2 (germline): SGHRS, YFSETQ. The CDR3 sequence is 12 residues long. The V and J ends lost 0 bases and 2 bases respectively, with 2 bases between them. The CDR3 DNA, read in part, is TGCGCCAGCAGCTTGGTACAAGAGACC. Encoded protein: CASSLVQET. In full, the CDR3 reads CASSLVQETQYF.

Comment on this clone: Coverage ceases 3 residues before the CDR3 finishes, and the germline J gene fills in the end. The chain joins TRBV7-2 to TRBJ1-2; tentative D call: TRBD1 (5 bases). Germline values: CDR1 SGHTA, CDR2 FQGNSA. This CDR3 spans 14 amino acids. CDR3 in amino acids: CASTGTSGNYDYTF. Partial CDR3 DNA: TGTGCCAGCACCGGGACTAGCGGGAACTACGAC.

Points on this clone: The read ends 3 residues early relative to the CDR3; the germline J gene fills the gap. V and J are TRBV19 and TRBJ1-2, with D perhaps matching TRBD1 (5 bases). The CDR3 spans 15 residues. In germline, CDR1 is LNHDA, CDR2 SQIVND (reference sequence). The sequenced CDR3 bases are TGTGCCAGTCGACCCGGGACTAACATCGGTCATGAC. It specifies CASRPGTNIGHD. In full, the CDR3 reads CASRPGTNIGHDYTF. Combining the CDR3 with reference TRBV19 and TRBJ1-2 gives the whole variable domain DGGITQSPKYLFRKEGQNVTLSCEQNLNHDAMYWYRQDPGQGLRLIYYSQIVNDFQKGDIAEGYSVSREKKESFPLTVTSAQKNPTAFYLCASRPGTNIGHDYTFGSGTRLTVV.

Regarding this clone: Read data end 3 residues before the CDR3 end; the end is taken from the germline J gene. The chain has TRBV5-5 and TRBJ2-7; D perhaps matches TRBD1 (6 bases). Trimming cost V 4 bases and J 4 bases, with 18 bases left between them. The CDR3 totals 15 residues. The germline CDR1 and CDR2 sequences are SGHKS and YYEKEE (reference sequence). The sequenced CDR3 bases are TGTGCCAGCAGCCCACAGGGCCTTCTCCTTTACGAG. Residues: CASSPQGLLLYE. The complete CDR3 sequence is CASSPQGLLLYEQYF.

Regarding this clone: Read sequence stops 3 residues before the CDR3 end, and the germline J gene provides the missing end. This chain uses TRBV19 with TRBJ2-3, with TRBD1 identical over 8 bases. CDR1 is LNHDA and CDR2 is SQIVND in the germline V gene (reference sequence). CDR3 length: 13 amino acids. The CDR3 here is CASRTGEDQPQYF. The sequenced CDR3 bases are TGTGCCAGTAGGACAGGGGAGGATCAGCCG.

CDR3 protein: CSARDRGFYGYTF. CDR3 DNA, as far as it was read: TGCAGTGCTCGGGACAGGGGATTTTATGGC. V and J are TRBV20-1 and TRBJ1-2, with TRBD1 matching 10 bases. The read ends 3 residues before the CDR3 terminus; that terminus is restored from the germline J gene. CDR1 is DFQATT, CDR2 SNEGSKA, per germline (reference sequence). The CDR3 consists of 13 residues. The junction had 5 bases not matched to a gene; V was cut back by 5 bases and J by 5 bases.

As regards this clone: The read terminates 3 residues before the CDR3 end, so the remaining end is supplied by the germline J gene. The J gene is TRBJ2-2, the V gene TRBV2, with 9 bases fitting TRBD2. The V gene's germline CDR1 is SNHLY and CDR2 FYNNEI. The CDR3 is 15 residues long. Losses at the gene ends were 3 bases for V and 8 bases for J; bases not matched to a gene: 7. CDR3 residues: CASSDRLAGLGELFF. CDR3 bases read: TGTGCCAGCAGTGATCGGCTAGCGGGACTGGGGGAG.

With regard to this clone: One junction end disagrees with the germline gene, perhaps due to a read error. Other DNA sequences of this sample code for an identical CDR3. Partial CDR3 DNA: TGTGCCTGGAGTTATAGGGGCTCTGGAAACACA. It translates to CAWSYRGSGNT. The full CDR3 protein reads CAWSYRGSGNTIYF. This sequence joins TRBV30 and TRBJ1-3, with D possibly being TRBD1 (5 bases). The CDR3 end is not reached by the read, which stops 3 residues before it; the germline J gene fills it in. Germline-derived CDR1 and CDR2 are GTSNPN and SVGIG (reference sequence). There are 14 residues in the CDR3.

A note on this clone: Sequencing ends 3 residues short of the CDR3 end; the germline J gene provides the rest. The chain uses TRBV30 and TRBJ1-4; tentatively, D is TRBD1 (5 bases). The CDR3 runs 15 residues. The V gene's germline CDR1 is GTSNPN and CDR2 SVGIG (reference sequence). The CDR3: CAWSVDGSGANVLFF. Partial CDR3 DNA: TGTGCCTGGAGTGTGGACGGTTCTGGGGCCAACGTA.

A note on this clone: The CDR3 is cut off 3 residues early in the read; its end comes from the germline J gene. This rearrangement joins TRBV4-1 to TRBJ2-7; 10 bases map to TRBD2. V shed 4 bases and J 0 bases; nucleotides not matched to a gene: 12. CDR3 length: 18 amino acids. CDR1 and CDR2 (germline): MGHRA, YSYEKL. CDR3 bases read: TGCGCCAGCAGCCCTTGGGGTAGCGGGAGGCGGGACTCCTACGAG. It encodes CASSPWGSGRRDSYE. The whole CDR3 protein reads CASSPWGSGRRDSYEQYF.

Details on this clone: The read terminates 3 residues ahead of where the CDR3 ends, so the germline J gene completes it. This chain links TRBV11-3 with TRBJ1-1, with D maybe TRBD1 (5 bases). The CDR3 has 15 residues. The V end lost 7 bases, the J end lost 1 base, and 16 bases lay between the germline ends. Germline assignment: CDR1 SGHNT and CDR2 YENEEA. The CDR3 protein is CASTFGGGRNTEAFF. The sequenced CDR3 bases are TGTGCCAGCACTTTCGGGGGAGGGAGGAACACTGAA.

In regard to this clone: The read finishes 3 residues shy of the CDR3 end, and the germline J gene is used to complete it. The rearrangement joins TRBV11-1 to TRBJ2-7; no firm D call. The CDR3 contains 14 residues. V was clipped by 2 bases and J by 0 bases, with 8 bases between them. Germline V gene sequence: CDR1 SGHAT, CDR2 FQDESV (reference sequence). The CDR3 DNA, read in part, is TGTGCCAGCAGCTTAAGCGTCCTCTCCTACGAG. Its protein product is CASSLSVLSYE. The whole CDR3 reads CASSLSVLSYEQYF.

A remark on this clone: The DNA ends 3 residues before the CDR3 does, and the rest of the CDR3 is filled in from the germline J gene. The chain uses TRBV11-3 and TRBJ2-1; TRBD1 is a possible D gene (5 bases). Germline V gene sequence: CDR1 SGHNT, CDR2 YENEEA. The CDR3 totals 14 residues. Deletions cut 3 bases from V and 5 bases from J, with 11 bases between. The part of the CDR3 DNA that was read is TGTGCCAGCAGCTTCAGGGCGAGACACAATGAG. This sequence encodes CASSFRARHNE. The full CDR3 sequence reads CASSFRARHNEQFF. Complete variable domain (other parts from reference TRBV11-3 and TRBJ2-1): EAGVVQSPRYKIIEKKQPVAFWCNPISGHNTLYWYLQNLGQGPELLIRYENEEAVDDSQLPKDRFSAERLKGVDSTLKIQPAELGDSAVYLCASSFRARHNEQFFGPGTRLTVL.

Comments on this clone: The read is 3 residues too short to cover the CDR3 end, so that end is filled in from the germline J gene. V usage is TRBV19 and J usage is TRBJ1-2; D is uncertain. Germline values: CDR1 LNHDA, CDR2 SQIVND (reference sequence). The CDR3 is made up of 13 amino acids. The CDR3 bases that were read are TGTGCCAGCAGGACTAGCGGGATAAATGAC. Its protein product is CASRTSGIND. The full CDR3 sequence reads CASRTSGINDYTF.

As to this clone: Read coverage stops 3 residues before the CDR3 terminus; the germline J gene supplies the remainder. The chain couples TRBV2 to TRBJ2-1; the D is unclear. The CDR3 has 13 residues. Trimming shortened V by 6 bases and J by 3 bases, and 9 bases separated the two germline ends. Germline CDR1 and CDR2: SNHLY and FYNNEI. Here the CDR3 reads CASSSRLYNEQFF. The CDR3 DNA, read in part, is TGTGCCAGCAGCTCGCGCCTCTACAATGAG.

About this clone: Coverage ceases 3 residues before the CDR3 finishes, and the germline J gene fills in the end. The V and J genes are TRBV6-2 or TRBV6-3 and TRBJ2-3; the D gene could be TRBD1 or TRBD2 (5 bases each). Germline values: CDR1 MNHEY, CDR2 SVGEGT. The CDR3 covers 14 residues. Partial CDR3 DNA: TGTGCCAGCAGGAAAAGAGGGGCCAAAGAGACG. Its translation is CASRKRGAKET. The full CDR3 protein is CASRKRGAKETQYF.

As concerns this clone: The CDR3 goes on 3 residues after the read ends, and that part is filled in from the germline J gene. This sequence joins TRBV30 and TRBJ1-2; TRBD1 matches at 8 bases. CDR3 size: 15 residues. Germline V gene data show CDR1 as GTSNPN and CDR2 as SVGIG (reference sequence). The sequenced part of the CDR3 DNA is TGTGCCTGGAGTACCGGACAGGGAAGAGTCAACGAC. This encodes CAWSTGQGRVND. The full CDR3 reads CAWSTGQGRVNDYTF.

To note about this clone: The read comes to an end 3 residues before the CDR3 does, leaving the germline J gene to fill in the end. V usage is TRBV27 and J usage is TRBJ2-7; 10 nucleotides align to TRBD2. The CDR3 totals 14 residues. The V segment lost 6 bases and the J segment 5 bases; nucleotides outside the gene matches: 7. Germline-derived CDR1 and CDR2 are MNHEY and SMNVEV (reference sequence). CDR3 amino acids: CASRGTSVFHEQYF. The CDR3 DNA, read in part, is TGTGCCAGCAGGGGGACTAGCGTTTTCCACGAG.

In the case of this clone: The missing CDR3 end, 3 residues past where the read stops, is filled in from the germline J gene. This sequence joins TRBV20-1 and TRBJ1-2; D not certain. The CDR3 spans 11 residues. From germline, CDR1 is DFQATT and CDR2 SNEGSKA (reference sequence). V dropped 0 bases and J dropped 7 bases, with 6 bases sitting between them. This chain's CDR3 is CSAREEGGYTF. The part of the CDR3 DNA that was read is TGCAGTGCTAGAGAAGAGGGTGGC.

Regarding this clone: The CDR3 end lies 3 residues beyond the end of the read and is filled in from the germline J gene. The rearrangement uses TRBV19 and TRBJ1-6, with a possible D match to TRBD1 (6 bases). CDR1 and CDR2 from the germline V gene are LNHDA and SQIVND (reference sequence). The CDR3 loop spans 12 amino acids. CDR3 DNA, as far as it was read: TGTGCCAGTAAATTGACCCAGGGGCCC. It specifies CASKLTQGP. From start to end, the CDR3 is CASKLTQGPLHF.

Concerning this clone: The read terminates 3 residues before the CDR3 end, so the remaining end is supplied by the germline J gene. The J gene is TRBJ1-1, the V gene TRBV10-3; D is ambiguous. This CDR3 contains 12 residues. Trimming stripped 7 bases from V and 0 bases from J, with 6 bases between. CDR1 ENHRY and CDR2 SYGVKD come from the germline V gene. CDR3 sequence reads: CAIKAVNTEAFF. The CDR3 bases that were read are TGTGCCATCAAGGCAGTGAACACTGAA.

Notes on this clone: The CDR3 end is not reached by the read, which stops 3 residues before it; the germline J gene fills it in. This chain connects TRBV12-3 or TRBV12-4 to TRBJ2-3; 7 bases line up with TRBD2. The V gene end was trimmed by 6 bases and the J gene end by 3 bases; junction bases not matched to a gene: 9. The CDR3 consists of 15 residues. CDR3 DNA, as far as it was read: TGTGCCAGCAGACCCGGGGGGACGTGGACAGATACG. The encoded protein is CASRPGGTWTDT. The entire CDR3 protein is CASRPGGTWTDTQYF.

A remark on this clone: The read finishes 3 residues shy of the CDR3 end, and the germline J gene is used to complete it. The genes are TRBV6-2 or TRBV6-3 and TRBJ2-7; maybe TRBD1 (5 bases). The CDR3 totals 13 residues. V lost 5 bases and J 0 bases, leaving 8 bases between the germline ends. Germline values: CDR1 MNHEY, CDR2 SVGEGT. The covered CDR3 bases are TGTGCCAGCAGTCCGACAGTCTCCTACGAG. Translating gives CASSPTVSYE. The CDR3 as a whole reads CASSPTVSYEQYF.

The CDR3 region is CASTSGIASPLHF. The CDR3 bases that were read are TGTGCCAGCACCTCAGGGATCGCATCACCC. The chain carries TRBV7-2 and TRBJ1-6, with D possibly matching TRBD1 (5 bases). The read stops 3 residues short of the end of the CDR3; the missing end is completed from the germline J gene. Between the trimmed V and J ends, which lost 7 bases and 10 bases, there was a span of 14 bases. The CDR3 length is 13 residues. Germline values: CDR1 SGHTA, CDR2 FQGNSA.

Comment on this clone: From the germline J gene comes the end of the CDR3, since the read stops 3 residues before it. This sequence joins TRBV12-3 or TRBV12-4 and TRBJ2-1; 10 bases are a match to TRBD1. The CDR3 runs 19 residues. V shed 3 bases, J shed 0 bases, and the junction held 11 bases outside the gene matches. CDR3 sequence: CASSFGTGATLSSYNEQFF. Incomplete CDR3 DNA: TGTGCCAGCAGTTTCGGGACAGGGGCGACCTTAAGCTCCTACAATGAG.

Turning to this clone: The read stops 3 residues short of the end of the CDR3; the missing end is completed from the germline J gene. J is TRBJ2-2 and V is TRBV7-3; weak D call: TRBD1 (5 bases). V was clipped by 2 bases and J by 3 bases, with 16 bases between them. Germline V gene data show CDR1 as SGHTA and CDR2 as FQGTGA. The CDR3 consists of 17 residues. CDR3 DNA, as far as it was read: TGTGCCAGCAGCTTAGTTGGCAGGGCGGTCGACACCGGGGAG. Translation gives CASSLVGRAVDTGE. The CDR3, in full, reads CASSLVGRAVDTGELFF.